Presented here are 8 T cell receptor beta chains from one specimen sequenced in a study of CD8+ T cells in alopecia areata. Reverse transcription of extracted RNA yielded cDNA, which provided the sequencing template. Here immunoSEQ multiplex PCR was the method, and the copy in TCRdb shows in-frame clones only, minus some. Here the sample spans over 100,000 clones, around three fifths being singletons. Treatment in this sample: oral pan-JAK inhibitor, 5-10 mg twice daily. The material sequenced was CD8+ T cells sorted from blood, taken at week 24, from a patient treated with tofacitinib. The receptors here all came from a human donor with alopecia areata.

The chain carries TRBV27 and TRBJ2-1, with D possibly matching TRBD1 (6 bases). From germline, CDR1 is MNHEY and CDR2 SMNVEV (reference sequence). The V end lost 2 bases, the J end lost 10 bases, and 6 bases lay between the germline ends. The CDR3 has 11 residues. CDR3 amino acids: CASSLGQEQFF. The CDR3 DNA is TGTGCCAGCAGTTTAGGACAGGAGCAGTTCTTC.

The V gene is TRBV27, the J gene TRBJ2-2; D call uncertain. With 5 bases removed from V and 4 bases from J, the gap between germline ends came to 17 bases. The CDR3 is 16 residues long. Germline loops: CDR1 MNHEY, CDR2 SMNVEV (reference sequence). CDR3 in DNA: TGTGCCAGCAGTACCCAACAGATTCGGAGCACCGGGGAGCTGTTTTTT. Translation: CASSTQQIRSTGELFF.

This clone was counted between two and nine times. V gene TRBV14 combines with J gene TRBJ2-3, with 8 bases fitting TRBD1. With V trimmed by 0 bases and J by 6 bases, 8 bases remained unmatched. The germline V gene encodes CDR1 SGHDN and CDR2 FVKESK. CDR3 length: 16 amino acids. In DNA form, the CDR3 reads TGTGCCAGCAGCCAAGATTGGGACAGGCACACCGATACGCAGTATTTT. Translating it yields CASSQDWDRHTDTQYF.

V and J are TRBV6-5 and TRBJ2-3; possibly TRBD1 for D (5 bases). Trimming took off 0 bases at V and 6 bases at J, with 16 bases between the two ends. From germline, CDR1 is MNHEY and CDR2 SVGAGI. This CDR3 contains 16 residues. This chain's CDR3 is CASSYSRDRPEDTQYF. CDR3 nucleotide sequence: TGTGCCAGCAGTTACTCGCGAGACAGACCGGAGGATACGCAGTATTTT.

The V and J genes are TRBV9 and TRBJ2-3; D gene ambiguous. Germline V gene lookup returns CDR1 SGDLS and CDR2 YYNGEE. Trimming left V 0 bases short and J 5 bases short, with 7 bases between. The CDR3 covers 13 residues. CDR3 sequence reads: CASSVGRLDTQYF. The CDR3, as DNA: TGTGCCAGCAGCGTAGGGCGACTAGATACGCAGTATTTT.

The chain links TRBV9 to TRBJ2-2; 8 nucleotides line up with TRBD2. Germline CDR1 SGDLS, CDR2 YYNGEE. Unmatched junction bases numbered 3, after V lost 0 bases and J lost 2 bases. This CDR3 spans 16 amino acids. The CDR3 is CASSVAAGVNTGELFF. In DNA form, the CDR3 reads TGTGCCAGCAGCGTAGCAGCGGGGGTAAACACCGGGGAGCTGTTTTTT.

This clone was seen a few times. The rearrangement uses TRBV29-1 and TRBJ2-2; D might be TRBD1 (5 bases). The V end was cut by 3 bases, the J end by 7 bases, with 21 bases between. In germline, CDR1 is SQVTM, CDR2 ANQGSEA. CDR3 size: 16 residues. The DNA of the CDR3 is TGCAGCGTTGATCAGGGCCCGACAGCCGCCGGCGGGGAGCTGTTTTTT. It yields the protein CSVDQGPTAAGGELFF.

The chain joins TRBV13 to TRBJ2-3; maybe TRBD1 (6 bases). Germline assignment: CDR1 PRHDT and CDR2 FYEKMQ (reference sequence). CDR3 length equals 14 residues. V lost 1 base and J lost 4, with 9 bases in between. Written as DNA, the CDR3 is TGTGCCAGCAGCTTAGCAGGGGCGGCAGATACGCAGTATTTT. Its protein product is CASSLAGAADTQYF. Combining the CDR3 with reference TRBV13 and TRBJ2-3 gives the whole variable domain AAGVIQSPRHLIKEKRETATLKCYPIPRHDTVYWYQQGPGQDPQFLISFYEKMQSDKGSIPDRFSAQQFSDYHSELNMSSLELGDSALYFCASSLAGAADTQYFGPGTRLTVL.